The rows below give T cell receptor beta chains drawn from one sample of a study of control samples from healthy donors and cancer patients. Only in-frame clones appear in the TCRdb table, and some are missing; sequencing was by immunoSEQ multiplex PCR. The sample gives about 160,000 clones, around 90% of which show up once; about 12% is in the top ten. The specimen sequenced was blood. These receptors were collected from a man aged 25-40 years in good health. Both conserved end residues are part of each CDR3. The order of the fields is J gene, clone size, CDR3 length, D gene, V gene, CDR3 DNA, CDR3 protein. A D gene is named only where the DNA matches it firmly. Rows may omit the clone size; those that give it use once, few, many or a size class.

TRBJ2-2	once	16	TRBD1	TRBV6-4	TGTGCCAGCAGTGAACAGGGGCGCATGAACACCGGGGAGCTGTTTTTT	CASSEQGRMNTGELFF
TRBJ1-1	.	13	.	TRBV5-1	TGCGCCAGCAGCTTCAGGGAGAACACTGAAGCTTTCTTT	CASSFRENTEAFF
TRBJ1-5	once	15	.	TRBV6-1	TGTGCCAGCAGTGAGGTATTGAGAAGAGATCAGCCCCAGCATTTT	CASSEVLRRDQPQHF
TRBJ2-1	.	17	TRBD2	TRBV13	TGTGCCAGCAGCTTAGCCGGACTAGTAAACGAGGCCGATGAGCAGTTCTTC	CASSLAGLVNEADEQFF
TRBJ2-5	.	14	.	TRBV3-1/TRBV3-2	TGTGCCAGCAGCCATACGGGAGAAAAAGAGACCCAGTACTTC	CASSHTGEKETQYF
TRBJ2-7	.	13	.	TRBV10-3	TGTGCCATCAGTGAGTCCGGGGTCCCCGAGCAGTACTTC	CAISESGVPEQYF
TRBJ2-2	.	15	TRBD1	TRBV7-2	TGTGCCAGCAGCCGGACACAGGGGGCCACCGGGGAGCTGTTTTTT	CASSRTQGATGELFF
TRBJ1-3	.	15	.	TRBV28	TGTGCCAGCAGTCAAACAAAATATTCTGGAAACACCATATATTTT	CASSQTKYSGNTIYF
TRBJ1-1	.	12	.	TRBV5-4	TGTGCCAGCAGCTTGAGATCCACTGAAGCTTTCTTT	CASSLRSTEAFF
TRBJ2-1	.	17	TRBD2	TRBV9	TGTGCCAGCAGCCCGTCCTGGACTAGTAGCTCCTACAATGAGCAGTTCTTC	CASSPSWTSSSYNEQFF
TRBJ2-1	once	16	TRBD2	TRBV7-8	TGTGCCAGCAGCTTGGGGAGGGGGACTAGGGTAAATGAGCAGTTCTTC	CASSLGRGTRVNEQFF
TRBJ1-6	.	14	.	TRBV9	TGTGCCAGCAGCGTACCAGGGAACAATTCACCCCTCCACTTT	CASSVPGNNSPLHF
TRBJ2-7	once	14	.	TRBV5-1	TGCGCCATACTCGACGGGACTCAACACTACGAGCAGTACTTC	CAILDGTQHYEQYF
TRBJ2-5	.	16	.	TRBV2	TGTGCCAGCAGTGAAGCGCCCAGACTATCCCAAGAGACCCAGTACTTC	CASSEAPRLSQETQYF
TRBJ2-6	.	14	.	TRBV27	TGTGCCAGCAGTCCGGACTCTGGGGCCAACGTCCTGACTTTC	CASSPDSGANVLTF
TRBJ2-3	.	15	TRBD2	TRBV6-5	TGTGCCAGCAGGCGAAGCGGGGGGGTTCCAGATACGCAGTATTTT	CASRRSGGVPDTQYF
TRBJ1-4	.	13	.	TRBV6-5	TGTGCCAGCAGTCCCCCAGGCGATGAAAAACTGTTTTTT	CASSPPGDEKLFF
TRBJ2-3	once	11	.	TRBV12-3/TRBV12-4	TGTGCCAGCAGTTTAGTTGTTACGCAGTATTTT	CASSLVVTQYF
TRBJ2-1	once	11	.	TRBV7-9	TGTGCCAGCAGCTTAAAGAATGAGCAGTTCTTC	CASSLKNEQFF
TRBJ2-1	.	15	.	TRBV24-1	TGTGCCACCAGTGATTTGCGCACAGGGACCCCGAGGCAGTTCTTC	CATSDLRTGTPRQFF
TRBJ2-1	.	14	.	TRBV19	TGTGCCAGTAGTATAAAGGTTTTGGCAAATGAGCAGTTCTTC	CASSIKVLANEQFF
TRBJ2-3	.	18	.	TRBV7-3	TGTGCCAGCAGCTTAAGGGTACCAGGGTATCAATCCACAGATACGCAGTATTTT	CASSLRVPGYQSTDTQYF
TRBJ2-2	.	15	.	TRBV4-3	TGCGCCAGCAGCCCTGATGGGACGGGGACCGGGGAGCTGTTTTTT	CASSPDGTGTGELFF
TRBJ2-2	once	14	.	TRBV29-1	TGCAGCGTTGACTCAGGGCAGAACACCGGGGAGCTGTTTTTT	CSVDSGQNTGELFF